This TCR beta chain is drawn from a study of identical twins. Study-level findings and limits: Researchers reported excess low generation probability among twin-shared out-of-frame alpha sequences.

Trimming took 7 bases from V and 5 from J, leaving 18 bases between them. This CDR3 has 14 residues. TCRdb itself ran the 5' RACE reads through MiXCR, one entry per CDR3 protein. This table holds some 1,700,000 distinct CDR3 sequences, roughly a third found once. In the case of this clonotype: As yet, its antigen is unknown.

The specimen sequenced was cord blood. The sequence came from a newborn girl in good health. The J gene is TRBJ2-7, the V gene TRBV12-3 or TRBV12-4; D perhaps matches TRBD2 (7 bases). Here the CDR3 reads CASKVSRGPDEQYF. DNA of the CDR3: TGTGCCAGCAAAGTCTCGCGGGGGCCGGACGAGCAGTACTTC.